The T cell receptor (beta chain) under discussion was sequenced for a study of shared clonotypes between healthy human individuals. Study-level points and caveats: What rarefaction showed was incomplete sorted-subset sequencing despite large depth. In this cohort, only blood was sampled, and tissue repertoires likely differ.

Sorted-subset replicate PCR reactions contained 200 to 250 ng DNA, corresponding to some 28,000 T cell genomes. TCRdb's table, derived via immunoSEQ multiplex PCR, lists solely in-frame clones and lacks some. The sample contains roughly 1,100,000 clones, about 75% of which appear only once. CDR3 size: 16 residues. Trimming took off 1 base at V and 0 bases at J, with 13 bases between the two ends. The germline V gene encodes CDR1 SGHKS and CDR2 YYEKEE (reference sequence). A word on this clone: Its antigen is unknown.

The specimen was memory CD4+ T cells sorted from blood. Subset in this sample: CD45RA-negative fraction. The TCR comes from a man aged 18 to 30 in good health. The genes are TRBV5-5 and TRBJ1-1, with D hard to call. CDR3 nucleotides: TGTGCCAGCAGCTTGAGAACAGACTTCATGAACACTGAAGCTTTCTTT. Its translation is CASSLRTDFMNTEAFF.